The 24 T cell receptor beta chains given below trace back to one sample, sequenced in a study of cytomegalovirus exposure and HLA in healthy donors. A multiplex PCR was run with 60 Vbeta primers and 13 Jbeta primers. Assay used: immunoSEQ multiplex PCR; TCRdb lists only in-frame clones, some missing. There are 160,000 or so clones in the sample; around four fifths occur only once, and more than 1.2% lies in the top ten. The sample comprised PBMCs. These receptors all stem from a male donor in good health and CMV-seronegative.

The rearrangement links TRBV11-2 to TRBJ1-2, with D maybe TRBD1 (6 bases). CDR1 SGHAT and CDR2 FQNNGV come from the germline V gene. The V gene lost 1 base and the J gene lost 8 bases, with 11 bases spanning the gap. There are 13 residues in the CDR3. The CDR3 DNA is TGTGCCAGCAGCTTAGGCACAGGGTCCGGCTACACCTTC. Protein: CASSLGTGSGYTF.

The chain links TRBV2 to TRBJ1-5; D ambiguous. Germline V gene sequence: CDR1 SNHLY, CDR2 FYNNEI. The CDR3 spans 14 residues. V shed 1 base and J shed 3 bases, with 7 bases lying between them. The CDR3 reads CASSEGQNNQPQHF. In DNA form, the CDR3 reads TGTGCCAGCAGTGAAGGGCAGAACAATCAGCCCCAGCATTTT.

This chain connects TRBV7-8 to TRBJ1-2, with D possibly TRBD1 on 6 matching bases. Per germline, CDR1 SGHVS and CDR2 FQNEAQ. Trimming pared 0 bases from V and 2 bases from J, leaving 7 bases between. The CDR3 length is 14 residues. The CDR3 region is CASSLAGQNYGYTF. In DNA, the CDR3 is TGTGCCAGCAGCTTAGCAGGACAGAACTATGGCTACACCTTC.

The CDR3 region has the DNA TGTGCCAGCAGCCCGGCGGGGGGGCTGGGTGAGCAGTTCTTC. Protein sequence: CASSPAGGLGEQFF. The rearrangement links TRBV6-4 to TRBJ2-1; TRBD2 agrees at 9 bases. The CDR3 spans 14 residues. The V and J ends lost 6 bases and 9 bases, in that order; junction bases with no gene match: 9. Per the germline V gene, CDR1 is MRHNA and CDR2 is SNTAGT.

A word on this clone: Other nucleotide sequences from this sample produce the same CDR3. The CDR3 bases are TGTGCCAGCAGCGTAGGGGGAGCTAACTATGGCTACACCTTC. Its protein product is CASSVGGANYGYTF. V gene TRBV9 combines with J gene TRBJ1-2; no definite D call. The CDR3 spans 14 residues. From germline, CDR1 is SGDLS and CDR2 YYNGEE. Trimming left V 0 bases short and J 0 bases short, with 6 bases between.

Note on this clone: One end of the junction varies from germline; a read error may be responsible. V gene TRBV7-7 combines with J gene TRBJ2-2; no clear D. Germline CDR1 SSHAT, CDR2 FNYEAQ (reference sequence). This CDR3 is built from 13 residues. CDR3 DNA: TGTGCTAGCAGCTCAATGAACACCGGGGAGCTGTTTTTT. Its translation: CASSSMNTGELFF.

For the CDR3, the DNA is TGTGCCAGCAGCTACAGGGGGCTGAACTATGGCTACACCTTC. This gives the protein CASSYRGLNYGYTF. The chain recombines TRBV13 with TRBJ1-2; the match to TRBD1 covers 9 bases. Germline V gene data show CDR1 as PRHDT and CDR2 as FYEKMQ (reference sequence). This CDR3 has 14 residues. V lost 4 bases, J lost 2 bases, and 2 bases stayed unmatched.

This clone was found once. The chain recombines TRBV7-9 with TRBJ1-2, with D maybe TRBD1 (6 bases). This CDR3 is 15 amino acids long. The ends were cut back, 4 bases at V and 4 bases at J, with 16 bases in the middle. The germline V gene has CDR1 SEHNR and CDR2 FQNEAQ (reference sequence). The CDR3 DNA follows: TGTGCCAGCAGCTCATACGATCGACAGGCCTATGGCTACACCTTC. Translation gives CASSSYDRQAYGYTF.

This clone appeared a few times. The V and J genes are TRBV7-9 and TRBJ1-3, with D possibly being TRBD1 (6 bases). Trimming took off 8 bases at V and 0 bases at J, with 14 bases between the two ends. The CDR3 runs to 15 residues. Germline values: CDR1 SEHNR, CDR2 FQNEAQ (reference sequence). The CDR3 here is CASGRGRSSGNTIYF. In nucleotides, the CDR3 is TGTGCCAGCGGCAGGGGACGGAGCTCTGGAAACACCATATATTTT.

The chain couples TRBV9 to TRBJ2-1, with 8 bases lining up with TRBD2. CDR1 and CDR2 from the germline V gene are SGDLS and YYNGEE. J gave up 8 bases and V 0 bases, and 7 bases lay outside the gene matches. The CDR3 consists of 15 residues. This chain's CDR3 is CASSVVGGRLDEQFF. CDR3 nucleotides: TGTGCCAGCAGCGTAGTGGGCGGGAGGTTGGATGAGCAGTTCTTC.

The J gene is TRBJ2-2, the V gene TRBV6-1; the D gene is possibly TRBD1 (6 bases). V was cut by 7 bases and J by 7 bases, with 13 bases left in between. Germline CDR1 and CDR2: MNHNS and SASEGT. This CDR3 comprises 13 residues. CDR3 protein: CASNRDMIGELFF. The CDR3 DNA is TGTGCCAGCAACAGGGATATGATCGGGGAGCTGTTTTTT.

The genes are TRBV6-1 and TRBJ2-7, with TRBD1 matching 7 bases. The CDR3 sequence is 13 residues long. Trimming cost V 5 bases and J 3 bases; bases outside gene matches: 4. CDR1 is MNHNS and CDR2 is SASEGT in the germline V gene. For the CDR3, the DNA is TGTGCCAGCAGTTGGGACAGCCGCTACGAGCAGTACTTC. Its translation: CASSWDSRYEQYF.

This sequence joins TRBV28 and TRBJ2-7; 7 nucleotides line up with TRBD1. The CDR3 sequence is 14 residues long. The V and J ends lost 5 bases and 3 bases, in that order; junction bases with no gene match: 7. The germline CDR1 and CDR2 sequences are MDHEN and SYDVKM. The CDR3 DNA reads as TGTGCCAGCAGTGCAGGACAGGCGAACTACGAGCAGTACTTC. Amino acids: CASSAGQANYEQYF.

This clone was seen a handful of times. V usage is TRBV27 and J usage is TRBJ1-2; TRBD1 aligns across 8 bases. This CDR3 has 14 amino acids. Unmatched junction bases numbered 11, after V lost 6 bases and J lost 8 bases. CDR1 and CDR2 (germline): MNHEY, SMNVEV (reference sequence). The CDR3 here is CASSSPGQGGGYTF. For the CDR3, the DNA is TGTGCCAGCAGCTCCCCTGGACAGGGTGGAGGCTACACCTTC.

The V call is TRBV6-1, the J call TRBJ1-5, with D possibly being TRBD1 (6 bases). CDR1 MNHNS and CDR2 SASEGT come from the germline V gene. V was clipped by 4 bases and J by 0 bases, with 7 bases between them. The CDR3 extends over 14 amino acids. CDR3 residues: CASSGQASNQPQHF. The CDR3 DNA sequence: TGTGCCAGCAGTGGACAGGCTAGCAATCAGCCCCAGCATTTT.

Here the CDR3 reads CASSEGVRRVAPSGYTF. As DNA, the CDR3 is TGTGCCAGCAGTGAAGGGGTGAGGCGGGTCGCCCCTTCTGGCTACACCTTC. The V and J genes are TRBV6-1 and TRBJ1-2; D call uncertain. The CDR3 is 17 amino acids. Trimming cost V 1 base and J 7 bases, with 22 bases left between them. Germline V CDR1 and CDR2: MNHNS, SASEGT.

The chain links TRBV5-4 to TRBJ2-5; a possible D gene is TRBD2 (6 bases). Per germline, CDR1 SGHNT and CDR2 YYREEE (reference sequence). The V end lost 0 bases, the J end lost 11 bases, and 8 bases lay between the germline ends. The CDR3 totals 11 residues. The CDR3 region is CASSLGREQYF. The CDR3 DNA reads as TGTGCCAGCAGCTTGGGGAGGGAGCAGTACTTC.

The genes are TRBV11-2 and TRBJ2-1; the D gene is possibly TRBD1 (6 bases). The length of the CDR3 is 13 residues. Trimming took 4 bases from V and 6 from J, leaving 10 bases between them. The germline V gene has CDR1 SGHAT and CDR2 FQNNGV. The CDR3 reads CASSSRDTNEQFF. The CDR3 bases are TGTGCCAGCAGCTCCCGGGACACCAATGAGCAGTTCTTC.

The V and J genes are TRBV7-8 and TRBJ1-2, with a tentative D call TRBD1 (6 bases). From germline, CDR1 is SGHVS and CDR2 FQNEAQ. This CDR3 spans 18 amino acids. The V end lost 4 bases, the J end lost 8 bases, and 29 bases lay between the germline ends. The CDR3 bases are TGTGCCAGCAGCTCCCCGGACTCAAAGAGGAGGGGGGGAAAAGGCTACACCTTC. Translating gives CASSSPDSKRRGGKGYTF.

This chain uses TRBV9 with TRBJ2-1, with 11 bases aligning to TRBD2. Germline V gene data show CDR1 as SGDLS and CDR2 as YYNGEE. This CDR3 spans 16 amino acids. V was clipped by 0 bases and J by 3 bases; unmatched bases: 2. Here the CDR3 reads CASSVALAGGYNEQFF. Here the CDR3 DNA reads TGTGCCAGCAGCGTAGCTCTAGCGGGAGGCTACAATGAGCAGTTCTTC.

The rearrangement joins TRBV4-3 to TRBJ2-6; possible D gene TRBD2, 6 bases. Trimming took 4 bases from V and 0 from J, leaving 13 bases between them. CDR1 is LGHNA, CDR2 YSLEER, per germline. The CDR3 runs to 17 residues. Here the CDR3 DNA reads TGCGCCAGCAGCCCAAAGATGCGGGGCTCTGGGGCCAACGTCCTGACTTTC. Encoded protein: CASSPKMRGSGANVLTF.

The CDR3 reads CASSSGTGTGNTIYF. The DNA of the CDR3 is TGTGCCAGCAGTTCCGGGACAGGGACTGGAAACACCATATATTTT. The J gene is TRBJ1-3, the V gene TRBV6-5; 9 nucleotides align to TRBD1. This CDR3 is built from 15 residues. Germline CDR1 MNHEY, CDR2 SVGAGI. V was pared by 4 bases and J by 2 bases, with 3 bases of the junction left unmatched.

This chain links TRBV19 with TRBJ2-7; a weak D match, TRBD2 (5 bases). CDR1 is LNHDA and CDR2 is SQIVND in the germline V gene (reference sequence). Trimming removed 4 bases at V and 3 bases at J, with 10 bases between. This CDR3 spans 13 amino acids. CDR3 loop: CASSRGYDYEQYF. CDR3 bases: TGTGCCAGTAGTAGAGGGTACGACTACGAGCAGTACTTC.

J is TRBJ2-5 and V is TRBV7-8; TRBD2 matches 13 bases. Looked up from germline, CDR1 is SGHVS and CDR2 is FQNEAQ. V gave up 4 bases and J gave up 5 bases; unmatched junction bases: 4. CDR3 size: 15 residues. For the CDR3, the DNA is TGTGCCAGCAGCTCGGGACTAGCGGGGTGGGAGACCCAGTACTTC. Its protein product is CASSSGLAGWETQYF.